This T cell receptor beta chain came from a study of blood T cell repertoires in COVID-19. Study context: Acute and convalescent COVID-19 samples came from the United States, Italy and Spain. PBMCs, B-cell-depleted T cells, or T cells provided the cDNA or gDNA that made up the material.

The CDR3 runs to 15 residues. The germline V gene encodes CDR1 LGHDT and CDR2 YNNKEL (reference sequence). V lost 6 bases and J lost 2, with 16 bases in between. Per the original methods: Estimation of nucleated cell counts relied on the amplification of reference gene primers. Profiled with immunoSEQ multiplex PCR; TCRdb holds only in-frame clones, not every one. From that table come the V and J calls and clone size; the DNA was used to work out D and trimming. The top ten clones hold over 7.5% of a sample with hundreds of thousands of clones, roughly 80% of them seen once. This clone appeared a single time.

V gene TRBV3-1 (or the pseudogene TRBV3-2) combines with J gene TRBJ1-2; D is possibly TRBD1 (6 bases). The sequence was obtained from a woman of 80 years or more with acute or convalescent COVID-19. Sequencing input: peripheral blood. The chain's CDR3 is CASRRSTGLNYGYTF. In nucleotides, the CDR3 is TGTGCCAGCAGACGCTCCACAGGGTTAAACTATGGCTACACCTTC.